This T cell receptor (beta chain) originates from a study of blood T cell repertoires in COVID-19. Turning to the study itself: COVID-19 samples collected from the United States, Italy and Spain covered acute and convalescent phases.

Those enrolled, adults aged roughly 18 to 100 years, came from about 24 US areas. Cohort 3 donors counted as recovered after two negative PCRs, clearance, or resolved symptoms. V shed 6 bases and J shed 5 bases, with 13 bases lying between them. Germline CDR1 MGHRA, CDR2 YSYEKL. This CDR3 has 13 residues. Only in-frame clones appear in the TCRdb table, and some are missing; sequencing was by immunoSEQ multiplex PCR. The sample lists around 130,000 clones, approximately 86% seen once, with around 2.3% in the top ten. The rearrangement joins TRBV4-1 to TRBJ2-5, with a weak D call TRBD2 (5 bases). The clonotype comes from a woman aged 45-65 years who had recovered from COVID-19. Material: PBMCs or T cells enriched from blood (not recorded which). Written as DNA, the CDR3 is TGCGCCAGCAGGCCGCCGGGCGGGGAGACCCAGTACTTC. It is translated as CASRPPGGETQYF.